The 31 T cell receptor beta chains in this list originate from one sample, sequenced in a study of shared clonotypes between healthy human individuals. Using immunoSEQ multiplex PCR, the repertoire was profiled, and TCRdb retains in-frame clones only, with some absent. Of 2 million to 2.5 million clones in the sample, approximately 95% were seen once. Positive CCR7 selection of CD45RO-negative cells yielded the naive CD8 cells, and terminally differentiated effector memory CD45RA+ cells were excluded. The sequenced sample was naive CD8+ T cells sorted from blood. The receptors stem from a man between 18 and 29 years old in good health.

CDR3 sequence (DNA): TGTGCCAGCAGTGAAAGGGACAGGCTCGTTAGCTCCTACAATGAGCAGTTCTTC. This codes for CASSERDRLVSSYNEQFF. The V call is TRBV6-1, the J call TRBJ2-1; 8 positions agree with TRBD1. CDR3 length: 18 residues. The germline gives CDR1 MNHNS, CDR2 SASEGT. V trimming: 2 bases; J trimming: 0 bases; junction bases outside the gene matches: 9.

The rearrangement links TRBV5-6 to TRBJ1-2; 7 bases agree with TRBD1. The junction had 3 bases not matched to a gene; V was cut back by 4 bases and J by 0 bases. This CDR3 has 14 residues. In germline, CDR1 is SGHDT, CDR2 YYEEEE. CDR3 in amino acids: CASSPGQSNYGYTF. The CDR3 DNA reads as TGTGCCAGCAGCCCGGGACAGTCTAACTATGGCTACACCTTC.

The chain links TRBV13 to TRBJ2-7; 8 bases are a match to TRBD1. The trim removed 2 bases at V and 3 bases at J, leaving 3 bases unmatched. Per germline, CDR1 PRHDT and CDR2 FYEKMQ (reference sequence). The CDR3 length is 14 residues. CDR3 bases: TGTGCCAGCAGCTTACAGGGGGCGGGCTACGAGCAGTACTTC. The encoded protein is CASSLQGAGYEQYF.

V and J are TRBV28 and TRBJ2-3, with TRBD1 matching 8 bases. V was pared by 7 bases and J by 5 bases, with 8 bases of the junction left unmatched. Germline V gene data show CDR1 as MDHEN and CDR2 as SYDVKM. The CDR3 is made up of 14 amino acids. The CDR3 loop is CASTDRGPRDTQYF. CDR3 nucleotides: TGTGCCAGCACCGACAGGGGACCCCGAGATACGCAGTATTTT.

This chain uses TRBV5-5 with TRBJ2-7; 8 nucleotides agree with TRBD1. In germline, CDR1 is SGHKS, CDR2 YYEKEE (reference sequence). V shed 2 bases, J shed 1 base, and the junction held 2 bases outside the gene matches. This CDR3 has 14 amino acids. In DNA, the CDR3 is TGTGCCAGCAGCTTTGGACAGGGTTCCTACGAGCAGTACTTC. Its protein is CASSFGQGSYEQYF.

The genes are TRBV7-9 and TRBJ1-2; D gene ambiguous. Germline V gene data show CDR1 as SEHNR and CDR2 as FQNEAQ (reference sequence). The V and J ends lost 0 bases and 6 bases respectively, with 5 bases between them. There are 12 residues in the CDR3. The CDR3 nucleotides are TGTGCCAGCAGCTTAGCCCTACATGGCTACACCTTC. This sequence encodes CASSLALHGYTF.

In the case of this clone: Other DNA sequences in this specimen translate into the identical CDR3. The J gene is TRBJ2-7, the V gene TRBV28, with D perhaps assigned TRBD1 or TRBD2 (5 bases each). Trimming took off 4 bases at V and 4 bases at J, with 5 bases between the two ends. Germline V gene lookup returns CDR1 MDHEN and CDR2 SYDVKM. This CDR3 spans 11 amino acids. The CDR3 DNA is TGTGCCAGCAGTTGGGGGTACGAGCAGTACTTC. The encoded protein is CASSWGYEQYF.

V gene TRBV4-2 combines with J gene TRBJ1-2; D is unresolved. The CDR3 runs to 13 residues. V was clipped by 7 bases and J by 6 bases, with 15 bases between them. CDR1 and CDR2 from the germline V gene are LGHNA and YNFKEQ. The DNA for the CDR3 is TGTGCCAGCACCTCGGACCGGGAAAATGGCTACACCTTC. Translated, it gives CASTSDRENGYTF.

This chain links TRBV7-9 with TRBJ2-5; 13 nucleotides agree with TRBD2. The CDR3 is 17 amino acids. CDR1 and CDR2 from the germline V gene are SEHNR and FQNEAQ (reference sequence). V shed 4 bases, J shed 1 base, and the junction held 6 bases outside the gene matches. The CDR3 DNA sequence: TGTGCCAGCAGCTCAGTGGGACTAGCGGGGCCCCAAGAGACCCAGTACTTC. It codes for CASSSVGLAGPQETQYF.

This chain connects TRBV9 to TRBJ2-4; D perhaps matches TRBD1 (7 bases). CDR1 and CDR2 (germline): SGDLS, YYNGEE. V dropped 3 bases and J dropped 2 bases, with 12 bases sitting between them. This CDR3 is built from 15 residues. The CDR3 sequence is CASSGGTATKNIQYF. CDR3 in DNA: TGTGCCAGCAGCGGCGGGACAGCCACCAAAAACATTCAGTACTTC.

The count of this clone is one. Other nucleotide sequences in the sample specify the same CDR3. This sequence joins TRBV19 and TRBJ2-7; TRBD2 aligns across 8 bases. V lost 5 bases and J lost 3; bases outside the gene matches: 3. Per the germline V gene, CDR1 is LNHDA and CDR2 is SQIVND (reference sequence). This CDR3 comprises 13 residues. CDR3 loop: CASSAGLGYEQYF. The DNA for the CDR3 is TGTGCCAGTAGTGCGGGACTAGGCTACGAGCAGTACTTC.

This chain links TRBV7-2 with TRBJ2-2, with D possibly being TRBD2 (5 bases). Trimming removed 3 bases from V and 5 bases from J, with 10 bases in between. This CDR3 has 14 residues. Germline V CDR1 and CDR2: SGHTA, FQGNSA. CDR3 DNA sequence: TGTGCCAGCAGCTTGTCTATAGCGACCGGGGAGCTGTTTTTT. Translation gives CASSLSIATGELFF.

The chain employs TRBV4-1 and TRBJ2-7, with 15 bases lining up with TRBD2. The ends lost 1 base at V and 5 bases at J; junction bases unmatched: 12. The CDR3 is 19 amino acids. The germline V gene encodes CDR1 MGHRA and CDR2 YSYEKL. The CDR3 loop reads CASSQVPGLAGGQRNEQYF. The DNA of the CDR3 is TGCGCCAGCAGCCAAGTACCGGGACTAGCGGGAGGTCAGAGAAACGAGCAGTACTTC.

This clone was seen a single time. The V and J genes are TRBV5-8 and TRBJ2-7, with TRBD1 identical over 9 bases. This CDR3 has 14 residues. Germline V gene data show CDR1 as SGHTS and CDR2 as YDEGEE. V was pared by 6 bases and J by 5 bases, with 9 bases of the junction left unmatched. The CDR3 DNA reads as TGTGCCAGCAACGTAGGGACAGGGATGGACGAGCAGTACTTC. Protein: CASNVGTGMDEQYF.

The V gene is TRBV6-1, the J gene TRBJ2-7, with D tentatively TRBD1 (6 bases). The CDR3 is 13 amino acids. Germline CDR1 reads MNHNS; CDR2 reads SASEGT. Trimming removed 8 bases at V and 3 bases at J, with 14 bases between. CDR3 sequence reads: CASGRDINYEQYF. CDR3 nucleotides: TGTGCCAGCGGCCGGGACATCAACTACGAGCAGTACTTC.

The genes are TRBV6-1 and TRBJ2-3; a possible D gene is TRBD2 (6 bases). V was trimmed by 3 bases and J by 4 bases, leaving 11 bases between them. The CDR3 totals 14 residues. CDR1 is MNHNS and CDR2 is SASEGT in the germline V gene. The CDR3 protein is CASSEASGADTQYF. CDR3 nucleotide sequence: TGTGCCAGCAGTGAGGCTTCGGGGGCAGATACGCAGTATTTT.

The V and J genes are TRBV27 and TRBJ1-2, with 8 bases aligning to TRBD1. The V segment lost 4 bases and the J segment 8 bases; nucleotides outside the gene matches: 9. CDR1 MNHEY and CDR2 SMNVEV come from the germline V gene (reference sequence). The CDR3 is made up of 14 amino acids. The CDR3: CASSSSPGQVGYTF. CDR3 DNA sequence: TGTGCCAGCAGTTCTTCCCCGGGACAGGTGGGCTACACCTTC.

The CDR3 here is CASSLGIAGEAKLWDEQFF. The CDR3 DNA sequence: TGCGCCAGCAGCTTGGGGATAGCGGGAGAGGCTAAGTTGTGGGATGAGCAGTTCTTC. V and J are TRBV5-1 and TRBJ2-1; 9 nucleotides line up with TRBD2. The CDR3 extends over 19 amino acids. V lost 0 bases and J lost 8; bases outside the gene matches: 18. CDR1 is SGHRS and CDR2 is YFSETQ in the germline V gene. Complete variable domain (other parts from reference TRBV5-1 and TRBJ2-1): KAGVTQTPRYLIKTRGQQVTLSCSPISGHRSVSWYQQTPGQGLQFLFEYFSETQRNKGNFPGRFSGRQFSNSRSEMNVSTLELGDSALYLCASSLGIAGEAKLWDEQFFGPGTRLTVL.

The CDR3 is CASSEASRGNTGELFF. CDR3 nucleotide sequence: TGTGCCAGCAGTGAAGCGAGCAGGGGGAACACCGGGGAGCTGTTTTTT. The gene calls are TRBV6-1 and TRBJ2-2, with a possible D match to TRBD1 (6 bases). Germline V gene sequence: CDR1 MNHNS, CDR2 SASEGT. This CDR3 comprises 16 residues. The V and J ends lost 0 bases and 1 base respectively, with 9 bases between them.

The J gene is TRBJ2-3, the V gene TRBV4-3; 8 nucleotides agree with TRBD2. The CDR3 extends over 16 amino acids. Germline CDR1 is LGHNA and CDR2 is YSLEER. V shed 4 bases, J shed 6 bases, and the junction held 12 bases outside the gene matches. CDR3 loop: CASSPLADPGGDTQYF. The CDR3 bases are TGCGCCAGCAGCCCCCTAGCGGACCCGGGAGGGGATACGCAGTATTTT.

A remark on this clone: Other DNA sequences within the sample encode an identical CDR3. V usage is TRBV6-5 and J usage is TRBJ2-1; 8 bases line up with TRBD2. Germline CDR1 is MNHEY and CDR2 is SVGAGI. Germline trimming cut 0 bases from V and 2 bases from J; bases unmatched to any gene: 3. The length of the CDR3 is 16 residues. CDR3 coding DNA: TGTGCCAGCAGTTACTCAGCGGGAGAGGCCTACAATGAGCAGTTCTTC. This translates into CASSYSAGEAYNEQFF.

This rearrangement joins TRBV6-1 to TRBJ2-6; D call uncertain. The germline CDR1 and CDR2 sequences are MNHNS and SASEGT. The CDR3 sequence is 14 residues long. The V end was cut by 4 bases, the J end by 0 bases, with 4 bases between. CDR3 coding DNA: TGTGCCAGCAGTGCTCTCTCTGGGGCCAACGTCCTGACTTTC. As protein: CASSALSGANVLTF.

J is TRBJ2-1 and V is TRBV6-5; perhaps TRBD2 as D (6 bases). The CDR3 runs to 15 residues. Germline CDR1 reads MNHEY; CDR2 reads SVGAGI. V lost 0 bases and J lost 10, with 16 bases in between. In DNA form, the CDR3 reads TGTGCCAGCAGTTACTCGAATGCGGAGGGGTCAGAGCAGTTCTTC. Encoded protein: CASSYSNAEGSEQFF.

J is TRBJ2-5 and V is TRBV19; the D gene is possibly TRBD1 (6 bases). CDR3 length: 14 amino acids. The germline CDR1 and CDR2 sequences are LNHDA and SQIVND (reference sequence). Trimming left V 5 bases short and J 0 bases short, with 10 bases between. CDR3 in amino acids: CASSRRTDQETQYF. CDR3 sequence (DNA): TGTGCCAGTAGTCGTAGGACAGACCAAGAGACCCAGTACTTC.

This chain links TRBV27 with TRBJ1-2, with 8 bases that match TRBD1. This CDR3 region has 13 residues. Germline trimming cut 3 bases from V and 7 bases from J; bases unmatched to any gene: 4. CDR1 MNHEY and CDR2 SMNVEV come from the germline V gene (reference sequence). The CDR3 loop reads CASSFWTGLGYTF. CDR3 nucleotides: TGTGCCAGCAGTTTTTGGACAGGGCTTGGCTACACCTTC.

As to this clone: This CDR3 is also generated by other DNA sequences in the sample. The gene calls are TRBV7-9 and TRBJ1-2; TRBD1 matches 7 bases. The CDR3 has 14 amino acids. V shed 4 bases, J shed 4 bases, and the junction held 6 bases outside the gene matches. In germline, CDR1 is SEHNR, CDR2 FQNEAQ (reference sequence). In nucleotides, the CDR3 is TGTGCCAGCAGCTCCACGGGACAGAGCTATGGCTACACCTTC. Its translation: CASSSTGQSYGYTF. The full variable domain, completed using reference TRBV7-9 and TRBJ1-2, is DTGVSQNPRHKITKRGQNVTFRCDPISEHNRLYWYRQTLGQGPEFLTYFQNEAQLEKSRLLSDRFSAERPKGSFSTLEIQRTEQGDSAMYLCASSSTGQSYGYTFGSGTRLTVV.

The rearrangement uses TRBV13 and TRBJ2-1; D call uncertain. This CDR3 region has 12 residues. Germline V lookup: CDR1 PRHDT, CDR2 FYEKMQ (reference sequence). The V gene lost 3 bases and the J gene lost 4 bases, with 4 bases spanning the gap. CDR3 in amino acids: CASSFVYNEQFF. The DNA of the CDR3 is TGTGCCAGCAGCTTCGTTTACAATGAGCAGTTCTTC.

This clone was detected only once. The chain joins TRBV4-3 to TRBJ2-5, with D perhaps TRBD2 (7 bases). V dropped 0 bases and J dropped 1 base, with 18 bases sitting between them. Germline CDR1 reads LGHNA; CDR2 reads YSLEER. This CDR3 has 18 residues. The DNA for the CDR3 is TGCGCCAGCAGCCAAGATCATTTTCCAGGGGAGGGCCAAGAGACCCAGTACTTC. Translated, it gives CASSQDHFPGEGQETQYF.

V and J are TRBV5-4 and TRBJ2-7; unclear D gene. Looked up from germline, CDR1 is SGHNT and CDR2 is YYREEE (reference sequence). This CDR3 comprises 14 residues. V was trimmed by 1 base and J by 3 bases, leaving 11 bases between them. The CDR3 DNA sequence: TGTGCCAGCAGCTTGACGTCGGAAGACTACGAGCAGTACTTC. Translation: CASSLTSEDYEQYF.

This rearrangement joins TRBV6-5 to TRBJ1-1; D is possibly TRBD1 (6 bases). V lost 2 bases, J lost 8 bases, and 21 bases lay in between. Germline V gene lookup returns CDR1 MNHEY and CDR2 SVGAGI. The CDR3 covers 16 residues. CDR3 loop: CASSYERGGTGLEAFF. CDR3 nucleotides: TGTGCCAGCAGTTACGAGAGGGGGGGAACAGGACTCGAAGCTTTCTTT.

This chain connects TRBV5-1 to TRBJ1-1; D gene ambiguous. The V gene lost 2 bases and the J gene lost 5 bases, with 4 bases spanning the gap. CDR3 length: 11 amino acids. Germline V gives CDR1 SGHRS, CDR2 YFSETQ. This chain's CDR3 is CASSFRTEAFF. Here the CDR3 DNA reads TGCGCCAGCAGCTTCCGGACTGAAGCTTTCTTT.